These T cell receptor beta chains were read from a single sample in a study of CD8 T cells in Susac syndrome. TCRdb re-called the immunoSEQ multiplex PCR reads through MiXCR, storing one row per CDR3 protein. The sample lists about 170,000 distinct CDR3 sequences, 90% to 95% seen once, with roughly 0.098% in the top ten. Specimen: CD4+ T cells from PBMCs. The origin of the receptors is a human donor with multiple sclerosis. Each CDR3 is given with its conserved first and last residue. Fields, in order: V gene, clone size, CDR3 protein. Clone size appears in some rows only: once, few, many, or a class for an expanded clone.

TRBV3-1 - CASSQDSAGAGNTIYF
TRBV24-1 - CATSEASGQETQYF
TRBV3-1 - CASSPQRKGFQETQYF
TRBV20-1 - CSAKTGTRPYEQYF
TRBV28 once CASRNVGGGETQYF
TRBV4-3 few CASSRGQENTEAFF
TRBV9 once CASSGDSALSGNTIYF
TRBV5-6 few CASSPGATNEKLFF
TRBV4-1 - CASSSVLLAGEFADTQYF
TRBV27 - CASSFNPLSGQPQHF
TRBV29-1 - CSVLGSGSSYEQYF
TRBV20-1 - CSARDLSGRGKNIQYF
TRBV29-1 - CSVGWGGGQSTEAFF
TRBV5-4 few CASSLGGQGIYEQYF
TRBV9 - CASSVDGGDTQYF
TRBV20-1 once CSARVGTVNTEAFF
TRBV7-2 - CASSVGLAGVFEQFF
TRBV20-1 - CSARATLGGNTEAFF
TRBV2 - CASSEPQNRRRYEQYF
TRBV5-1 - CASSWDSGGPYNEQFF
TRBV24-1 - CATSEGTLDGYTF
TRBV12-3/TRBV12-4 - CASTGQDNIQYF
TRBV7-3 - CASSPRHGAQETQYF
TRBV30 - CAWPSGKPISNQPQHF
TRBV30 - CAWSVAGGLAYEQYF
TRBV29-1 - CSVGQVYNEQFF
TRBV12-3/TRBV12-4 once CASSLGTVSYEQYF
TRBV18 - CASSPEGDQPQHF
TRBV10-3 - CAISGGTQQFF
TRBV5-1 - CASSFWGQKNTEAFF
TRBV4-3 - CASSQDPNRATVTYEQYF
TRBV6-5 - CASSYSTPITYEQYF
TRBV14 - CASSHSGGRSYNEQFF
TRBV11-1 - CASSPTAGGLARGEQFF
TRBV19 - CASKTSGKEQFF
TRBV2 - CASSVRLGERNEQYF
TRBV6-2/TRBV6-3 - CASSSFEGLAGEQFF
TRBV2 - CAGTGGDTQYF
TRBV5-1 - CASTLQGYNSGNTIYF
TRBV11-2 - CASSLDPQGSAPLHF
TRBV12-3/TRBV12-4 - CASSNLGLGIGELFF
TRBV7-2 - CASSAQGPGGQETQYF